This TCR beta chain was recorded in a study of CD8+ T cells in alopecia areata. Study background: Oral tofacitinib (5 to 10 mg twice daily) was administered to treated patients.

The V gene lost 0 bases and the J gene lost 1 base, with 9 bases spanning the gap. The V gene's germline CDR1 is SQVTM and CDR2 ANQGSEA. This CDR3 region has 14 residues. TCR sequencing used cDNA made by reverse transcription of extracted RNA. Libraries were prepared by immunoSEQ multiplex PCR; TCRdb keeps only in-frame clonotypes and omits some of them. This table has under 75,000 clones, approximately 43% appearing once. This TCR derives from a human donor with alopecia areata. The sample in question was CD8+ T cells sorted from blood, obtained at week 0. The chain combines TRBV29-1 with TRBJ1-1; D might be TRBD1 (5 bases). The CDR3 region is CSVEDRGGNTEAFF. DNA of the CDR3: TGCAGCGTTGAAGATCGGGGGGGGAACACTGAAGCTTTCTTT.